This TCR beta chain was retrieved from a study of blood T cell repertoires in COVID-19. As for the study in general: Samples came from the United States, Italy and Spain, spanning acute and convalescent COVID-19. From T cells, B-cell-depleted T cells, or PBMCs came the material, which was cDNA or gDNA.

Germline V lookup: CDR1 MNHEY, CDR2 SVGAGI. V lost 4 bases and J lost 1, with 13 bases in between. The CDR3 runs to 15 residues. Enrollment of patients from Seattle took place during active infection, with longitudinal follow-up. Original data processing: The assay estimated nucleated cells by amplifying reference gene primers. The table came from immunoSEQ multiplex PCR; TCRdb's copy has only in-frame clones and leaves some out. The DNA gave D and trimming, while V, J and clone size come from that table. The table records about 250,000 clones, around 90% of them present only once. This clonotype was sampled from a man aged 30-40 years with COVID-19, enrolled during active disease. V usage is TRBV6-5 and J usage is TRBJ1-1; D is possibly TRBD1 (5 bases). Material for sequencing was peripheral blood. The CDR3 DNA reads as TGTGCCAGCAGTTGGGGGGGACTAGGGAACACTGAAGCTTTCTTT. Amino acid sequence: CASSWGGLGNTEAFF.